Presented here are 4 T cell receptor beta chains from one specimen sequenced in a study of T cells after yellow fever vaccination. TCRdb analysed the 5' RACE reads with MiXCR anew, one entry per CDR3 protein. The table shows around 530,000 distinct CDR3 sequences, with roughly 17% occurring only once. The specimen was PBMCs, collected 5 days after the first yellow fever vaccination. These receptor sequences come from a man aged 18 to 35 who received the YFV17D yellow fever vaccine.

Written as DNA, the CDR3 is TGTGCCAGCAGCGTAGAGGGGCGGGACACCGGGGAGCTGTTTTTT. The encoded protein is CASSVEGRDTGELFF. The chain is built from TRBV9 and TRBJ2-2; D may correspond to TRBD1 or TRBD2 (5 bases each). Germline V CDR1 and CDR2: SGDLS, YYNGEE. The CDR3 length is 15 residues. V lost 0 bases, J lost 3 bases, and 9 bases lay in between.

This clonotype occurred a few times. The chain links TRBV10-3 to TRBJ2-3, with a tentative D call TRBD1 (6 bases). Trimming took off 8 bases at V and 2 bases at J, with 8 bases between the two ends. Looked up from germline, CDR1 is ENHRY and CDR2 is SYGVKD. The CDR3 sequence is 12 residues long. In DNA, the CDR3 is TGTGCCATCGGACAGTCCACAGATACGCAGTATTTT. Protein sequence: CAIGQSTDTQYF.

The rearrangement uses TRBV5-5 and TRBJ2-7; 8 bases fit TRBD1. Germline CDR1 reads SGHKS; CDR2 reads YYEKEE (reference sequence). The CDR3 extends over 13 amino acids. Unmatched junction bases numbered 2, after V lost 1 base and J lost 5 bases. The CDR3 reads CASSLTGGNEQYF. CDR3 bases: TGTGCCAGCAGCTTGACAGGGGGGAACGAGCAGTACTTC.

This clonotype was seen a few times. This sequence joins TRBV28 and TRBJ1-5; TRBD1 might be the D (5 bases). The CDR3 totals 15 residues. The V gene's germline CDR1 is MDHEN and CDR2 SYDVKM. V lost 7 bases and J 0 bases, leaving 13 bases between the germline ends. The CDR3 spells CASTLLTGSNQPQHF. The CDR3 bases are TGTGCCAGCACCCTACTCACAGGTAGCAATCAGCCCCAGCATTTT.